This is a list of T cell receptor beta chains from one sample in a study of T-cell reconstitution after alpha-beta-depleted transplantation in children. TCRdb re-called the PCR reads with MiXCR, one entry per CDR3 protein. The sample gives hundreds of thousands of distinct CDR3 sequences, around 13% of which show up once; around 0.79% is in the top ten. The material was PBMCs, obtained before TCRalphabeta/CD19-depleted stem cell transplant. The receptor source for this set is a girl aged 2 to 9 with congenital amegakaryocytic thrombocytopenia, due to receive a stem cell transplant. CDR3s include the opening cysteine and the closing phenylalanine or tryptophan. The D gene is left open where the match is weak. A clone size is listed for some rows: how often the clone was seen (once, few, many), or a class if it is expanded.

j_gene	d_gene	abundance	v_gene	CDR3nt	CDR3aa
TRBJ2-5	TRBD2	few	TRBV18	TGTGCCAGCTCACCGATTAGCTGGACTAGCGAGTACCAAGAGACCCAGTACTTC	CASSPISWTSEYQETQYF
TRBJ2-2	NA	many	TRBV6-6	TGTGCCAGCAGTTATTTAGTCGGGGAGCTGTTTTTT	CASSYLVGELFF
TRBJ2-7	TRBD2	many	TRBV12-3/TRBV12-4	TGTGCCAGCAGTTTAGCGCGGACTAGCGCCGAGCAGTACTTC	CASSLARTSAEQYF
TRBJ2-1	NA	few	TRBV20-1	TGCAGTGCTCCTCGGGCTTCGGTACCAGACAATGAGCAGTTCTTC	CSAPRASVPDNEQFF
TRBJ2-2	NA	NA	TRBV3-1	TGTGCCAGCAGCCAATTCGGACCGAACACCGGGGAGCTGTTTTTT	CASSQFGPNTGELFF
TRBJ1-1	NA	many	TRBV7-9	TGTGCCAGCAGCTTAGGGTTGGGTCCTGGGACTGAAGCTTTCTTT	CASSLGLGPGTEAFF
TRBJ1-2	NA	few	TRBV20-1	TGCAGTGCTAGAGCGGGCAGGGACCGAGGTGGCTACACCTTC	CSARAGRDRGGYTF
TRBJ1-2	TRBD1	NA	TRBV7-8	TGTGCCAGCAGCTCCGACAGGGGAGAAGCTGGCTACACCTTC	CASSSDRGEAGYTF
TRBJ2-7	NA	many	TRBV5-6	TGTGCCAGCAGCGTCGGAGGTAGAACATCCTACGAGCAGTACTTC	CASSVGGRTSYEQYF
TRBJ1-6	NA	many	TRBV28	TGTGCCAGCAGCTTGACAGCTCGCATCTCACCCCTCCACTTT	CASSLTARISPLHF
TRBJ2-1	TRBD2	NA	TRBV5-5	TGTGCCAGCAGCTTGGCCAGCGGGAGTTCCTACGATGAGCAGTTCTTC	CASSLASGSSYDEQFF
TRBJ2-7	TRBD2	few	TRBV7-2	TGTGCCAGCAGCGTGGCTCTGGGAAGCGGGAGGTCCTACGAGCAGTACTTC	CASSVALGSGRSYEQYF
TRBJ2-5	NA	few	TRBV5-1	TGCGCCAGCAGTGTAGCGAACCAAGAGACCCAGTACTTC	CASSVANQETQYF
TRBJ2-1	TRBD2	many	TRBV29-1	TGCAGCGTTGGGGAGGGAGATTACAATGAGCAGTTCTTC	CSVGEGDYNEQFF
TRBJ2-3	NA	NA	TRBV27	TGTGCCAGCAGTTTTTTCGGAGTGGGTGATACGCAGTATTTT	CASSFFGVGDTQYF
TRBJ2-7	TRBD2	many	TRBV5-1	TGCGCCAGCAGCTACCCGGGACTAGACTACGAGCAGTACTTC	CASSYPGLDYEQYF
TRBJ2-1	NA	NA	TRBV12-3/TRBV12-4	TGTGCCAGCAGTTTACCCCGAAGGGGGAGCTCCTACAATGAGCAGTTCTTC	CASSLPRRGSSYNEQFF
TRBJ2-1	TRBD2	many	TRBV20-1	TGCAGTGCCCTGACTAGCGGCTACAATGAGCAGTTCTTC	CSALTSGYNEQFF
TRBJ2-3	NA	many	TRBV29-1	TGCAGCGTTGCCCCCGACGAGGCGCAGTATTTT	CSVAPDEAQYF
TRBJ1-4	NA	few	TRBV20-1	TGCAGTGTCGACAGCATTAATGAAAAACTGTTTTTT	CSVDSINEKLFF
TRBJ1-5	NA	NA	TRBV19	TGTGCCAGTACTTGGGGGGTAGGGGCCAATCAGCCCCAGCATTTT	CASTWGVGANQPQHF
TRBJ2-1	TRBD2	NA	TRBV6-6	TGTGCCAGCAGTTTATCGAGCGGGAGCAGGTTCTTC	CASSLSSGSRFF